This TCR beta chain was profiled in a study of response to subunit inactivated influenza vaccine. From the RT-PCR reads, TCRdb called clonotypes with MiXCR, one entry per CDR3 protein. The data contain a few hundred thousand distinct CDR3 sequences, approximately 10% of them singletons. This clonotype came up a few times. With V trimmed by 3 bases and J by 8 bases, 2 bases remained unmatched. Germline CDR1 reads MNHNS; CDR2 reads SASEGT. This CDR3 region has 12 residues. These same records also appear under a second study, on T cells expressing NK-cell markers. That work states: cDNA encoding TCR beta was synthesized via 5'RACE template switching incorporating UMIs. In the group of eight sequenced donors, seven were HCMV-seropositive and one was seronegative. An anti-gamma-delta TCR antibody was added in several experiments. It restricted sorting to alpha-beta TCR-expressing T cells. CD8+ T cells in 5 or 6 donors included dominant NKG2C+ clonotypes at roughly 1.0-8%.

The input for sequencing was PBMCs from blood, taken on the day of vaccination. This chain connects TRBV6-1 to TRBJ1-2; TRBD1 aligns across 8 bases. This clonotype originated in a man aged 50-60 years who received an inactivated influenza vaccine. The CDR3 here is CASSERQGGYTF. DNA for the CDR3: TGTGCCAGCAGTGAGCGACAGGGGGGCTACACCTTC.